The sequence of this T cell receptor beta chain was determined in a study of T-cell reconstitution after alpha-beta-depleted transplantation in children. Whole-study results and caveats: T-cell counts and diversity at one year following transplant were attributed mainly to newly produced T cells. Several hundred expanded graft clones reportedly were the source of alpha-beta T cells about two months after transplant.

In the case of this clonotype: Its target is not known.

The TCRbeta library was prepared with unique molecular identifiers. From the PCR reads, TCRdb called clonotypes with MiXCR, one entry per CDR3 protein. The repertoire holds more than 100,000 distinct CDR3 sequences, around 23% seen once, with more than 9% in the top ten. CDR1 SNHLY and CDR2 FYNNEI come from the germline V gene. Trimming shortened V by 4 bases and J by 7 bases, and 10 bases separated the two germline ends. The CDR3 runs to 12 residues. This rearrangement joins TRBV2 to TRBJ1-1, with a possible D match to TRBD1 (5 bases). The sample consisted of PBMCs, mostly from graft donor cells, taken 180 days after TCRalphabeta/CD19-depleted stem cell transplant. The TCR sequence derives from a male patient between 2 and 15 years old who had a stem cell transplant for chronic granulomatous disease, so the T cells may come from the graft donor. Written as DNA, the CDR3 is TGTGCCAGCAGTGCTTGGGACGGTGAAGCTTTCTTT. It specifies CASSAWDGEAFF.